The 3 T cell receptor beta chains presented below share a single source sample, sequenced in a study of immune characterization of retroperitoneal liposarcoma (dated by TCRdb to between 2017 and 2020). The receptor library was made with PCR. The sequencing machine was a NextSeq 500. TCRdb took the public reads, trimmed them with fastp at Q25, ran MiXCR for clone calling and kept in-frame beta chains. Under each unique CDR3 protein, matching rows form one entry showing the most common genes and DNA. Present in this sample are around 11,000 distinct CDR3 sequences, over 35% of which were seen just once. Together, the top ten hold roughly a tenth of the sample. Sample: tumor tissue. These receptors were obtained from a female donor with retroperitoneal liposarcoma.

This clonotype is judged medium-sized. The chain joins TRBV6-1 to TRBJ2-1; 12 nucleotides align to TRBD2. The germline gives CDR1 MNHNS, CDR2 SASEGT. The V gene end was trimmed by 4 bases and the J gene end by 2 bases; junction bases not matched to a gene: 0. This CDR3 has 15 residues. The CDR3 DNA reads as TGTGCCAGCAGTGGACTAGCGGGAGCCTACAATGAGCAGTTCTTC. It yields the protein CASSGLAGAYNEQFF.

By sample share, this clonotype is medium-sized (0.01 to 0.1%). V gene TRBV7-2 combines with J gene TRBJ2-1; TRBD2 matches at 7 bases. The CDR3 runs to 16 residues. Unmatched junction bases numbered 20, after V lost 5 bases and J lost 13 bases. CDR1 is SGHTA and CDR2 is FQGNSA in the germline V gene. The CDR3 is CASSPNLAGGRETQFF. CDR3 bases: TGTGCCAGCAGCCCAAATTTAGCGGGTGGGAGGGAGACCCAGTTCTTC.

There are a few counts of this clonotype. This sequence joins TRBV6-6 and TRBJ1-6, with D maybe TRBD1 (5 bases). V was pared by 4 bases and J by 6 bases, with 16 bases between. CDR1 is MNHNY, CDR2 SVGAGI, per germline (reference sequence). The length of the CDR3 is 16 residues. The CDR3 DNA reads TGTGCCAGCAGTTCTGTCCGGGACGCGGGTAATTCACCCCTCCACTTT. Translating it yields CASSSVRDAGNSPLHF.